This passage covers 26 T cell receptor beta chains from one sample sequenced in a study of CD8 T cells in ankylosing spondylitis. Antigens of these TCRs are unknown. TCRdb reprocessed the 5' RACE reads via MiXCR and lists one record per CDR3 protein. Among 450,000 or so distinct CDR3 sequences listed, 20% to 30% were seen once. Study results and limitations: It appeared that ankylosing spondylitis blood was characterized by a TCR beta motif of several highly homologous variants.

Sample: blood, either unsorted or a sorted T cell fraction (not recorded which). The receptors come from a male donor with ankylosing spondylitis.

V is TRBV20-1 and J is TRBJ2-3; 8 nucleotides align to TRBD1. V dropped 1 base and J dropped 3; count of bases not matched to a gene: 15. Germline V gene sequence: CDR1 DFQATT, CDR2 SNEGSKA (reference sequence). CDR3 length equals 18 residues. CDR3 sequence reads: CSARGWSKDRGRTDTQYF. The DNA of the CDR3 is TGCAGTGCTAGAGGATGGAGTAAAGACAGGGGCAGAACAGATACGCAGTATTTT.

The genes are TRBV27 and TRBJ2-3; possible D gene TRBD2, 5 bases. CDR3 length equals 13 residues. Trimming removed 6 bases from V and 5 bases from J, with 12 bases in between. Germline CDR1 MNHEY, CDR2 SMNVEV (reference sequence). CDR3 DNA: TGTGCCAGCAGGGACTCCGAATTAGATACGCAGTATTTT. Translated: CASRDSELDTQYF.

The rearrangement uses TRBV20-1 and TRBJ2-2; D is unclear. V lost 3 bases to trimming and J lost 0 bases, with 8 bases between them. The CDR3 has 14 residues. From germline, CDR1 is DFQATT and CDR2 SNEGSKA (reference sequence). The CDR3 DNA reads as TGCAGTGCTAGCCGATATACGAACACCGGGGAGCTGTTTTTT. Its translation: CSASRYTNTGELFF.

The V and J genes are TRBV20-1 and TRBJ2-1, with D perhaps being TRBD1 or TRBD2 (6 bases each). V was pared by 6 bases and J by 6 bases, with 15 bases between. This CDR3 is 13 amino acids long. Germline CDR1 DFQATT, CDR2 SNEGSKA (reference sequence). CDR3 amino acids: CSAGGNSGNEQFF. The CDR3, as DNA: TGCAGTGCCGGGGGCAATAGCGGCAATGAGCAGTTCTTC.

Only a few counts were recorded for this clonotype. The chain links TRBV5-1 to TRBJ1-1; 11 bases line up with TRBD1. From germline, CDR1 is SGHRS and CDR2 YFSETQ. Germline trimming cut 3 bases from V and 4 bases from J; bases unmatched to any gene: 8. The CDR3 totals 16 residues. The CDR3 loop is CASSSANGQGATEAFF. The DNA for the CDR3 is TGCGCCAGCAGCTCCGCAAATGGACAGGGGGCCACTGAAGCTTTCTTT.

The table lists this clonotype with a few counts. The rearrangement links TRBV27 to TRBJ2-3, with TRBD1 identical over 8 bases. Looked up from germline, CDR1 is MNHEY and CDR2 is SMNVEV (reference sequence). CDR3 length equals 15 residues. Trimming took 5 bases from V and 7 from J; bases not matched to a gene: 11. CDR3 residues: CASSDQGAARYTQYF. CDR3 sequence (DNA): TGTGCCAGCAGTGATCAGGGGGCTGCAAGGTATACGCAGTATTTT.

V and J are TRBV12-3 or TRBV12-4 and TRBJ2-5, with TRBD2 matching 10 bases. The CDR3 runs to 14 residues. V lost 6 bases and J lost 5; bases outside the gene matches: 6. Here the CDR3 reads CASRPAGGHETQYF. The DNA for the CDR3 is TGTGCCAGCAGGCCAGCGGGAGGGCATGAGACCCAGTACTTC.

In its sample, this clonotype was seen a few times. The chain joins TRBV7-2 to TRBJ1-1, with a tentative D call TRBD1 (6 bases). The V gene's germline CDR1 is SGHTA and CDR2 FQGNSA. V was trimmed by 7 bases and J by 4 bases, leaving 16 bases between them. The CDR3 loop spans 14 amino acids. The CDR3 DNA is TGTGCCAGCATGGAGGTAGGGGGGCGCACTGAAGCTTTCTTT. This translates into CASMEVGGRTEAFF.

The CDR3 region is CASSSQPRDSGRSYNEQFF. The CDR3 nucleotides read TGTGCCAGCAGCTCACAACCCCGGGATAGCGGGAGATCCTACAATGAGCAGTTCTTC. The rearrangement links TRBV11-2 to TRBJ2-1; 9 bases agree with TRBD2. Unmatched junction bases numbered 14, after V lost 4 bases and J lost 1 base. Germline CDR1 SGHAT, CDR2 FQNNGV. This CDR3 is 19 amino acids long.

The gene calls are TRBV28 and TRBJ2-3, with 8 bases that match TRBD1. Germline V gene lookup returns CDR1 MDHEN and CDR2 SYDVKM. The CDR3 is made up of 16 amino acids. V lost 7 bases, J lost 1 base, and 10 bases stayed unmatched. The CDR3 DNA reads as TGTGCCAGCATCCCTTTAGGACAGGGAGGCACAGATACGCAGTATTTT. Translated: CASIPLGQGGTDTQYF.

Only a few counts were recorded for this clonotype. The CDR3: CSAHTGVETQYF. DNA of the CDR3: TGCAGTGCCCATACAGGGGTGGAGACCCAGTACTTC. The chain couples TRBV20-1 to TRBJ2-5, with 7 bases that match TRBD1. The trim removed 6 bases at V and 5 bases at J, leaving 6 bases unmatched. There are 12 residues in the CDR3. Germline V CDR1 and CDR2: DFQATT, SNEGSKA (reference sequence).

This clonotype was seen at least ten times. The rearrangement uses TRBV7-9 and TRBJ2-1, with 7 bases matching TRBD2. In germline, CDR1 is SEHNR, CDR2 FQNEAQ (reference sequence). The V segment lost 2 bases and the J segment 7 bases; nucleotides outside the gene matches: 11. The CDR3 has 16 amino acids. CDR3 sequence (DNA): TGTGCCAGCAGCTTATGGTTGGCGGGAGATAGGAATGAGCAGTTCTTC. It codes for CASSLWLAGDRNEQFF.

This clonotype was seen once. V usage is TRBV20-1 and J usage is TRBJ2-2; 7 bases align to TRBD1. The J segment lost 8 bases and the V segment lost 5 bases, leaving 17 bases of the junction unmatched. The CDR3 loop spans 16 amino acids. Germline lookup yields CDR1 DFQATT and CDR2 SNEGSKA (reference sequence). The DNA of the CDR3 is TGCAGTGCTTTCAAGGGGGCGTCAGGGGATTTTGGGGAGCTGTTTTTT. This encodes CSAFKGASGDFGELFF.

This sequence joins TRBV6-2 or TRBV6-3 and TRBJ2-7; D is unresolved. The length of the CDR3 is 13 residues. Per the germline V gene, CDR1 is MNHEY and CDR2 is SVGEGT. The V and J ends lost 5 bases and 7 bases respectively, with 15 bases between them. The CDR3 loop reads CASSVSRLWEQYF. The CDR3 bases are TGTGCCAGCAGTGTAAGTCGGCTCTGGGAGCAGTACTTC.

The chain employs TRBV6-1 and TRBJ1-3; TRBD1 matches 9 bases. The CDR3 loop spans 20 amino acids. Per germline, CDR1 MNHNS and CDR2 SASEGT. The ends lost 2 bases at V and 0 bases at J; junction bases unmatched: 14. The CDR3 loop is CASSEFLGQGVLTSGNTIYF. Written as DNA, the CDR3 is TGTGCCAGCAGTGAATTTTTGGGACAGGGTGTACTCACCTCTGGAAACACCATATATTTT.

The rearrangement joins TRBV20-1 to TRBJ2-7; 9 bases map to TRBD2. The germline CDR1 and CDR2 sequences are DFQATT and SNEGSKA (reference sequence). The CDR3 is 16 amino acids. The junction had 10 bases not matched to a gene; V was cut back by 0 bases and J by 4 bases. Here the CDR3 reads CSARDSASGVFYEQYF. The CDR3 bases are TGCAGTGCTAGAGATTCGGCTAGCGGGGTTTTTTACGAGCAGTACTTC.

The V and J genes are TRBV14 and TRBJ2-2; D remains unclear. This CDR3 is 15 amino acids long. The germline CDR1 and CDR2 sequences are SGHDN and FVKESK. V was trimmed by 1 base and J by 4 bases, leaving 10 bases between them. CDR3 coding DNA: TGTGCCAGCAGCCAAGGGGTTTGGTCCACCGGGGAGCTGTTTTTT. This encodes CASSQGVWSTGELFF.

This clonotype was observed many times. The gene calls are TRBV20-1 and TRBJ2-7, with 10 bases lining up with TRBD2. The CDR3 is made up of 15 amino acids. The germline CDR1 and CDR2 sequences are DFQATT and SNEGSKA (reference sequence). The V gene end was trimmed by 6 bases and the J gene end by 5 bases; junction bases not matched to a gene: 13. In DNA, the CDR3 is TGCAGTGCCCCGAACCTAGCGGGAGAGGTGGACGAGCAGTACTTC. Translated: CSAPNLAGEVDEQYF.

The rearrangement joins TRBV7-6 to TRBJ2-2; maybe TRBD1 (6 bases). The V end was cut by 6 bases, the J end by 6 bases, with 14 bases between. The germline V gene has CDR1 SGHVS and CDR2 FNYEAQ. The CDR3 extends over 14 amino acids. The CDR3 is CASSWAGESGELFF. CDR3 DNA sequence: TGTGCCAGCAGTTGGGCAGGGGAGTCCGGGGAGCTGTTTTTT.

This clonotype has more than one count but fewer than ten. This sequence joins TRBV18 and TRBJ1-4; no definite D call. CDR1 is KGHSH and CDR2 is LQKENI in the germline V gene. This CDR3 is 15 amino acids long. Trimming removed 3 bases from V and 3 bases from J, with 11 bases in between. The CDR3 here is CASSPLSAANEKLFF. CDR3 coding DNA: TGTGCCAGCTCACCTCTTTCCGCAGCTAATGAAAAACTGTTTTTT.

The chain carries TRBV14 and TRBJ2-7, with D possibly matching TRBD1 (5 bases). Germline-derived CDR1 and CDR2 are SGHDN and FVKESK. The CDR3 loop spans 12 amino acids. With 4 bases removed from V and 2 bases from J, the gap between germline ends came to 6 bases. This CDR3 is CASSRQPYEQYF. In DNA form, the CDR3 reads TGTGCCAGCAGCCGACAGCCCTACGAGCAGTACTTC.

J is TRBJ2-1 and V is TRBV5-4; no reliable D call. Germline V gene data show CDR1 as SGHNT and CDR2 as YYREEE (reference sequence). This CDR3 is 15 amino acids long. Trimming removed 0 bases at V and 4 bases at J, with 11 bases between. CDR3 DNA sequence: TGTGCCAGCAGCTTGGCTTCGAGAAGTTACAATGAGCAGTTCTTC. Its translation is CASSLASRSYNEQFF.

The sample holds a few counts of this clonotype. The rearrangement joins TRBV18 to TRBJ2-5, with 7 bases fitting TRBD2. V was clipped by 2 bases and J by 4 bases; unmatched bases: 1. CDR3 length: 13 residues. The germline V gene has CDR1 KGHSH and CDR2 LQKENI. CDR3 loop: CASSPTSVETQYF. CDR3 bases: TGTGCCAGCTCACCAACTAGCGTAGAGACCCAGTACTTC.

The DNA for the CDR3 is TGCAGTGCCAATGGGAAGGTGTTTGGCACTGAAGCTTTCTTT. It yields the protein CSANGKVFGTEAFF. The chain recombines TRBV20-1 with TRBJ1-1, with D unclear. Deletions cut 6 bases from V and 4 bases from J, with 18 bases between. Germline V lookup: CDR1 DFQATT, CDR2 SNEGSKA (reference sequence). The CDR3 extends over 14 amino acids.

The chain links TRBV4-1 to TRBJ1-1, with D perhaps matching TRBD1 (5 bases). CDR1 MGHRA and CDR2 YSYEKL come from the germline V gene. The CDR3 covers 15 residues. Trimming took 3 bases from V and 1 from J, leaving 12 bases between them. CDR3 in amino acids: CASSHGDSRNTEAFF. The CDR3 DNA reads as TGCGCCAGCAGCCATGGCGACAGCCGGAACACTGAAGCTTTCTTT.

In its sample, this clonotype was seen a few times. V usage is TRBV24-1 and J usage is TRBJ2-3, with no clear D. Per germline, CDR1 KGHDR and CDR2 SFDVKD. The CDR3 runs 16 residues. Trimming pared 3 bases from V and 0 bases from J, leaving 12 bases between. CDR3 nucleotides: TGTGCCACCAGTGATAACTCCCGAGGTAGCACAGATACGCAGTATTTT. Protein product: CATSDNSRGSTDTQYF.